These 20 T cell receptor beta chains came from one sample sequenced in a study of T cells in Graves' hyperthyroidism and ophthalmopathy. Regions amplified from RNA transcripts were the TCR beta CDR3 regions. With the HTBI primer set, the TCR CDR3 went through a first round of RT-PCR. Using its own MiXCR run on the multiplex PCR reads, TCRdb lists one record per CDR3 protein. The sample includes under 350,000 distinct CDR3 sequences, around a quarter of them seen just once. The sample was blood. These TCRs come from a man aged 40-49 years with Graves' hyperthyroidism that later progressed to Graves' ophthalmopathy.

At least ten counts were recorded for this clonotype. The V gene is TRBV9, the J gene TRBJ1-3; D is ambiguous. Germline CDR1 SGDLS, CDR2 YYNGEE. This CDR3 region has 14 residues. V was clipped by 4 bases and J by 4 bases, with 12 bases between them. The CDR3 region is CASSPPSSGNTIYF. The DNA of the CDR3 is TGTGCCAGCAGCCCACCCTCTTCGGGAAACACCATATATTTT.

The sample holds many counts of this clonotype. The chain joins TRBV5-4 to TRBJ1-2; 10 bases agree with TRBD1. Germline CDR1 is SGHNT and CDR2 is YYREEE (reference sequence). The CDR3 runs 13 residues. J lost 9 bases, V lost 5 bases, and 7 bases had no gene match. The CDR3: CASRSGTGVSYTF. In nucleotides, the CDR3 is TGTGCCAGCAGGTCTGGGACAGGGGTTAGCTACACCTTC. The full variable domain, rest sourced from reference TRBV5-4 and TRBJ1-2, is ETGVTQSPTHLIKTRGQQVTLRCSSQSGHNTVSWYQQALGQGPQFIFQYYREEENGRGNFPPRFSGLQFPNYSSELNVNALELDDSALYLCASRSGTGVSYTFGSGTRLTVV.

This clonotype has a count of ten or more. J is TRBJ2-6 and V is TRBV11-3; TRBD2 matches at 13 bases. The CDR3 has 18 residues. Germline CDR1 reads SGHNT; CDR2 reads YENEEA. Trimming at V came to 4 bases and at J to 0 bases, leaving 3 bases not matched to a gene. The chain's CDR3 is CASSSRTSGSSGANVLTF. CDR3 coding DNA: TGTGCCAGCAGCTCCCGGACTAGCGGGAGCTCTGGGGCCAACGTCCTGACTTTC.

Ten or more counts support this clonotype. V gene TRBV7-2 combines with J gene TRBJ2-7, with 9 bases identical to TRBD2. V gave up 6 bases and J gave up 4 bases; unmatched junction bases: 7. CDR1 SGHTA and CDR2 FQGNSA come from the germline V gene. This CDR3 comprises 14 residues. CDR3 nucleotides: TGTGCCAGCAGGCGAGTAGCGGGGGTTTACGAGCAGTACTTC. Its translation: CASRRVAGVYEQYF.

This clonotype was detected many times. The rearrangement uses TRBV20-1 and TRBJ1-1; 7 bases line up with TRBD1. The V and J ends lost 2 bases and 0 bases, in that order; junction bases with no gene match: 6. The CDR3 runs to 15 residues. Germline values: CDR1 DFQATT, CDR2 SNEGSKA (reference sequence). As DNA, the CDR3 is TGCAGTGCTAGACGTTGGGGACAGATGAACACTGAAGCTTTCTTT. Translated: CSARRWGQMNTEAFF.

The rearrangement uses TRBV6-5 and TRBJ2-7; no definite D call. V was trimmed by 1 base and J by 2 bases, leaving 9 bases between them. The CDR3 sequence is 14 residues long. Germline V gene lookup returns CDR1 MNHEY and CDR2 SVGAGI. CDR3 sequence: CASSYLQQTYEQYF. As DNA, the CDR3 is TGTGCCAGCAGTTACTTGCAGCAAACCTACGAGCAGTACTTC.

This clonotype was detected many times. The chain joins TRBV29-1 to TRBJ1-1; D is perhaps TRBD1 (6 bases). The CDR3 loop spans 14 amino acids. In germline, CDR1 is SQVTM, CDR2 ANQGSEA. V was clipped by 5 bases and J by 1 base, with 14 bases between them. CDR3 sequence reads: CSVLAGVTNTEAFF. For the CDR3, the DNA is TGCAGCGTTTTAGCAGGGGTCACGAACACTGAAGCTTTCTTT.

This clonotype came up many times. The chain is built from TRBV6-5 and TRBJ1-1; unclear D gene. V was pared by 9 bases and J by 2 bases, with 22 bases between. Germline V gene lookup returns CDR1 MNHEY and CDR2 SVGAGI. The CDR3 is made up of 16 amino acids. CDR3 coding DNA: TGTGCCAGTTTCGCCCGTGGCGGAACCTTCAACACTGAAGCTTTCTTT. Translation: CASFARGGTFNTEAFF.

The sample holds many counts of this clonotype. The rearrangement joins TRBV28 to TRBJ2-7; TRBD1 matches 11 bases. The CDR3 runs to 14 residues. CDR1 MDHEN and CDR2 SYDVKM come from the germline V gene. Trimming cost V 4 bases and J 5 bases; bases outside gene matches: 4. CDR3 loop: CASSSWTGGHEQYF. Written as DNA, the CDR3 is TGTGCCAGCAGTTCCTGGACAGGGGGCCACGAGCAGTACTTC.

The sample holds one count of this clonotype. The chain employs TRBV5-1 and TRBJ1-1; 7 bases line up with TRBD1. Germline loops: CDR1 SGHRS, CDR2 YFSETQ. Trimming at V came to 4 bases and at J to 11 bases, leaving 14 bases not matched to a gene. This CDR3 spans 14 amino acids. The CDR3 loop is CASSPHGQAPEAFF. The CDR3 region has the DNA TGCGCCAGCAGCCCCCATGGACAGGCCCCAGAGGCTTTCTTT.

This clonotype was counted many times. V is TRBV5-5 and J is TRBJ1-1; tentative D call: TRBD1 (5 bases). Trimming shortened V by 4 bases and J by 0 bases, and 16 bases separated the two germline ends. The germline V gene has CDR1 SGHKS and CDR2 YYEKEE (reference sequence). The CDR3 contains 16 residues. The CDR3 region has the DNA TGTGCCAGCAGCCGGGACCAAATAGGAGTGAACACTGAAGCTTTCTTT. Amino acid sequence: CASSRDQIGVNTEAFF.

This clonotype was observed at least ten times. The chain joins TRBV6-1 to TRBJ2-6; D may correspond to TRBD1 or TRBD2 (5 bases each). The CDR3 consists of 18 residues. Germline CDR1 and CDR2: MNHNS and SASEGT. The V end was cut by 4 bases, the J end by 0 bases, with 16 bases between. The CDR3 DNA follows: TGTGCCAGCAGTGCGAGTGGGACGGATTACTCTGGGGCCAACGTCCTGACTTTC. Translated, it gives CASSASGTDYSGANVLTF.

This rearrangement joins TRBV12-3 or TRBV12-4 to TRBJ2-7; D is uncertain. V lost 5 bases to trimming and J lost 0 bases, with 17 bases between them. This CDR3 region has 16 residues. The CDR3 region is CASSPGRHWSSYEQYF. As DNA, the CDR3 is TGTGCCAGCAGTCCCGGCCGACATTGGAGCTCCTACGAGCAGTACTTC.

Many counts were recorded for this clonotype. This chain links TRBV20-1 with TRBJ2-7, with D hard to call. The CDR3 totals 12 residues. Trimming took 3 bases from V and 3 from J, leaving 9 bases between them. Looked up from germline, CDR1 is DFQATT and CDR2 is SNEGSKA (reference sequence). CDR3 DNA sequence: TGCAGTGCTAGGAGAAGTGTCTACGAGCAGTACTTC. Residues: CSARRSVYEQYF.

This clonotype appeared many times. This sequence joins TRBV28 and TRBJ1-2; D is uncertain. The CDR3 consists of 11 residues. Germline CDR1 is MDHEN and CDR2 is SYDVKM. With 5 bases removed from V and 8 bases from J, the gap between germline ends came to 9 bases. The CDR3 loop is CASSGLRGYTF. The CDR3 DNA reads as TGTGCCAGCAGTGGCCTGAGGGGCTACACCTTC.

This clonotype was observed at least ten times. In nucleotides, the CDR3 is TGTGCCAGTAGCAAAACAGGGATCACGAACACTGAAGCTTTCTTT. Translating gives CASSKTGITNTEAFF. This sequence joins TRBV19 and TRBJ1-1; D is perhaps TRBD1 (6 bases). CDR1 is LNHDA and CDR2 is SQIVND in the germline V gene (reference sequence). The CDR3 runs 15 residues. Trimming removed 6 bases from V and 1 base from J, with 15 bases in between.

The sample holds one count of this clonotype. V usage is TRBV25-1 and J usage is TRBJ2-5; 11 nucleotides align to TRBD2. The CDR3 contains 17 residues. Germline V gene lookup returns CDR1 MGHDK and CDR2 SYGVNS. The J segment lost 5 bases and the V segment lost 2 bases, leaving 10 bases of the junction unmatched. CDR3 nucleotide sequence: TGTGCCAGCAGTGAACTAGCGGGAGGCCAACAGATGGAGACCCAGTACTTC. Amino acid sequence: CASSELAGGQQMETQYF. Based on the CDR3 plus reference TRBV25-1 and TRBJ2-5, the full variable domain is EADIYQTPRYLVIGTGKKITLECSQTMGHDKMYWYQQDPGMELHLIHYSYGVNSTEKGDLSSESTVSRIRTEHFPLTLESARPSHTSQYLCASSELAGGQQMETQYFGPGTRLLVL.

V and J are TRBV29-1 and TRBJ1-1, with 7 bases aligning to TRBD1. V dropped 7 bases and J dropped 0; count of bases not matched to a gene: 11. Germline V gene sequence: CDR1 SQVTM, CDR2 ANQGSEA. The CDR3 has 15 amino acids. This chain's CDR3 is CSAQGGQYMNTEAFF. DNA of the CDR3: TGCAGCGCTCAGGGGGGACAGTACATGAACACTGAAGCTTTCTTT. Combining the CDR3 with reference TRBV29-1 and TRBJ1-1 gives the whole variable domain SAVISQKPSRDICQRGTSLTIQCQVDSQVTMMFWYRQQPGQSLTLIATANQGSEATYESGFVIDKFPISRPNLTFSTLTVSNMSPEDSSIYLCSAQGGQYMNTEAFFGQGTRLTVV.

This clonotype has ten or more counts. The chain employs TRBV6-5 and TRBJ1-3; D remains unclear. There are 13 residues in the CDR3. V was shortened by 0 bases and J by 9 bases, with 9 bases between the two germline ends. Germline V gives CDR1 MNHEY, CDR2 SVGAGI. CDR3 amino acids: CASSYSREGTIYF. CDR3 DNA: TGTGCCAGCAGTTACTCAAGGGAGGGCACCATATATTTT.

The rearrangement uses TRBV5-1 and TRBJ1-1, with D perhaps matching TRBD1 (5 bases). The length of the CDR3 is 15 residues. V gave up 0 bases and J gave up 3 bases, with 12 bases separating them. Germline-derived CDR1 and CDR2 are SGHRS and YFSETQ. The CDR3 DNA reads as TGCGCCAGCAGCTTGGCAGGAGTCAGGGACACTGAAGCTTTCTTT. Its translation is CASSLAGVRDTEAFF. The full variable domain, rest sourced from reference TRBV5-1 and TRBJ1-1, is KAGVTQTPRYLIKTRGQQVTLSCSPISGHRSVSWYQQTPGQGLQFLFEYFSETQRNKGNFPGRFSGRQFSNSRSEMNVSTLELGDSALYLCASSLAGVRDTEAFFGQGTRLTVV.